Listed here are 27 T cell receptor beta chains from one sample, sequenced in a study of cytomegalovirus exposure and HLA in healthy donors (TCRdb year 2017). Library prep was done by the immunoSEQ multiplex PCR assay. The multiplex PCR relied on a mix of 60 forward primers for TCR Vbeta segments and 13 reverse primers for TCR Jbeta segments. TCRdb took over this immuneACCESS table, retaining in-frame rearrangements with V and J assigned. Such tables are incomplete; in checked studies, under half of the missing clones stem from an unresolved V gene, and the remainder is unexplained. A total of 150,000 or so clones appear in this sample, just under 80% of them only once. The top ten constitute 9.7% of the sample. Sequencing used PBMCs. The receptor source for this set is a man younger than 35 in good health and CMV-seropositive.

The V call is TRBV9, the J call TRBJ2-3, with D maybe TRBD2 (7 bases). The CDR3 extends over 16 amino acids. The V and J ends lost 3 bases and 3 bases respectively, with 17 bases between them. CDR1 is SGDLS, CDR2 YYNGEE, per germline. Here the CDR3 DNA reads TGTGCCAGCAGCGGAATAGTGGGGGGGCAAACAGATACGCAGTATTTT. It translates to CASSGIVGGQTDTQYF.

CDR3 sequence reads: CASSQQGGIYEQYF. The CDR3 coding sequence is TGTGCCAGCAGTCAACAGGGGGGAATCTACGAGCAGTACTTC. The rearrangement uses TRBV27 and TRBJ2-7; TRBD1 aligns across 8 bases. This CDR3 spans 14 amino acids. From germline, CDR1 is MNHEY and CDR2 SMNVEV (reference sequence). Trimming cost V 5 bases and J 3 bases; bases outside gene matches: 6.

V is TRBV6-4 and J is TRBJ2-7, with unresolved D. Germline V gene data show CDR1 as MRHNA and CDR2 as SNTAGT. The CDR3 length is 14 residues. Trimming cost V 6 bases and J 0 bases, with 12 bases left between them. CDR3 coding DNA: TGTGCCAGCAGGTCCACACCCCACTCCTACGAGCAGTACTTC. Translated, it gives CASRSTPHSYEQYF.

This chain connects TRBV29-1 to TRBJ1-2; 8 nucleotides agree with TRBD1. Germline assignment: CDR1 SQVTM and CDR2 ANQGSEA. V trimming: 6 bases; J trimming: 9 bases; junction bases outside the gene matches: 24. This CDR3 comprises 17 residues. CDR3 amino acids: CSVLGVNYRGFGDSYTF. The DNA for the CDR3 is TGCAGCGTCCTTGGGGTTAACTACAGGGGGTTCGGCGATAGCTACACCTTC. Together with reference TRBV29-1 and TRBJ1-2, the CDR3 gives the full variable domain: SAVISQKPSRDICQRGTSLTIQCQVDSQVTMMFWYRQQPGQSLTLIATANQGSEATYESGFVIDKFPISRPNLTFSTLTVSNMSPEDSSIYLCSVLGVNYRGFGDSYTFGSGTRLTVV.

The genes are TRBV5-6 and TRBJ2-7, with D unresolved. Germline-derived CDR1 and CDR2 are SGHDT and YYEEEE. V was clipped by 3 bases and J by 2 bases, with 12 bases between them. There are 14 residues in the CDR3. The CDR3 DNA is TGTGCCAGCAGCTCGGAGAATCGAGCCTACGAGCAGTACTTC. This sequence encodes CASSSENRAYEQYF.

CDR3 nucleotides: TGTGCCAGCAGCAGGGACAGCCTGAGCGGCTACACCTTC. It codes for CASSRDSLSGYTF. The chain is built from TRBV5-4 and TRBJ1-2; 7 bases fit TRBD1. Losses at the gene ends were 4 bases for V and 8 bases for J; bases not matched to a gene: 8. Germline values: CDR1 SGHNT, CDR2 YYREEE (reference sequence). The CDR3 length is 13 residues.

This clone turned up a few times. DNA of the CDR3: TGTGCCAGTAGGGCCGGACAGAGCTATGGCTACACCTTC. Protein: CASRAGQSYGYTF. This chain uses TRBV19 with TRBJ1-2, with D maybe TRBD1 (6 bases). There are 13 residues in the CDR3. Trimming took off 6 bases at V and 4 bases at J, with 12 bases between the two ends. Germline-derived CDR1 and CDR2 are LNHDA and SQIVND (reference sequence).

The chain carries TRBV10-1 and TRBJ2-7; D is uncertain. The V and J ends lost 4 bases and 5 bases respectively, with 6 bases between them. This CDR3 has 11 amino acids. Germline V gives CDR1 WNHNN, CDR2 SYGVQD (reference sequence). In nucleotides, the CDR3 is TGCGCCAGCAGTGTTTCGGACGAGCAGTACTTC. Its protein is CASSVSDEQYF.

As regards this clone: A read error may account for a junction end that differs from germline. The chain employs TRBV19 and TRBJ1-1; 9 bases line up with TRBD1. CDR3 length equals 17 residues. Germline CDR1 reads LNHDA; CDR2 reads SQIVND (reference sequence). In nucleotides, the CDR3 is TGTGCCAGTAGTATCAGACAGGGGGTCCTTTGGAACGCTGAAGCTTTCTTT. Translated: CASSIRQGVLWNAEAFF. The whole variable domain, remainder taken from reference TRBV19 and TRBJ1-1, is DGGITQSPKYLFRKEGQNVTLSCEQNLNHDAMYWYRQDPGQGLRLIYYSQIVNDFQKGDIAEGYSVSREKKESFPLTVTSAQKNPTAFYLCASSIRQGVLWNAEAFFGQGTRLTVV.

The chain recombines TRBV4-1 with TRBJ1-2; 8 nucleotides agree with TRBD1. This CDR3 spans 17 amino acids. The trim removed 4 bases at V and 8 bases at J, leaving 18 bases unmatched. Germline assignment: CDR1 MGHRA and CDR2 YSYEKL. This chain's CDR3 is CASSLIGTGDLFRGYTF. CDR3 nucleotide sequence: TGCGCCAGCAGCCTTATCGGGACAGGCGATCTTTTTCGGGGCTACACCTTC.

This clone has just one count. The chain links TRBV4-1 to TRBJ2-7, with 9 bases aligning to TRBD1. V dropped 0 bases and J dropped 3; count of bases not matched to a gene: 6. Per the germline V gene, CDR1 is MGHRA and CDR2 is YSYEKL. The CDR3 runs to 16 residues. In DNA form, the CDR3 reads TGCGCCAGCAGCCAAGATGGGGGACAGGGCGGCTACGAGCAGTACTTC. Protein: CASSQDGGQGGYEQYF.

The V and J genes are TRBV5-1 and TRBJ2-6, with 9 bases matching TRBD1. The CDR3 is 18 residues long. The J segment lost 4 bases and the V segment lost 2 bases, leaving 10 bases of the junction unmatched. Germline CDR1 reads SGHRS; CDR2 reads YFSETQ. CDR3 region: CASSLNRGRAAGANVLTF. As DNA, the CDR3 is TGCGCCAGCAGCTTAAACAGGGGGCGAGCTGCAGGGGCCAACGTCCTGACTTTC.

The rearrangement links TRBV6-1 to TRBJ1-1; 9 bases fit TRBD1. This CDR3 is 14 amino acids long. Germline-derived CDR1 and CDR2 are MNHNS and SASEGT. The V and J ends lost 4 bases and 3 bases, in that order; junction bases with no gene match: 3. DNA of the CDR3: TGTGCCAGCAGTGTACAGGGGGCGGACACTGAAGCTTTCTTT. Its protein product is CASSVQGADTEAFF.

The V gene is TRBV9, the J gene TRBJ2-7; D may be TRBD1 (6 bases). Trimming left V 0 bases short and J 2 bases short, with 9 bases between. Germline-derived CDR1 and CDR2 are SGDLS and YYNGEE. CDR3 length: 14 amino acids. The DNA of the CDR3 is TGTGCCAGCAGCGTAGGGGACATAACCTACGAGCAGTACTTC. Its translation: CASSVGDITYEQYF. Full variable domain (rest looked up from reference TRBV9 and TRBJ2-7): DSGVTQTPKHLITATGQRVTLRCSPRSGDLSVYWYQQSLDQGLQFLIQYYNGEERAKGNILERFSAQQFPDLHSELNLSSLELGDSALYFCASSVGDITYEQYFGPGTRLTVT.

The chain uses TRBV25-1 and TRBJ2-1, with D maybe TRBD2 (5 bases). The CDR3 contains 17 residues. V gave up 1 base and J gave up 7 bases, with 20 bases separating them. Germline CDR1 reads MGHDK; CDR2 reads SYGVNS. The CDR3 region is CASSESEDALGRNEQFF. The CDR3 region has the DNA TGTGCCAGCAGTGAATCGGAGGACGCCCTGGGTCGGAATGAGCAGTTCTTC.

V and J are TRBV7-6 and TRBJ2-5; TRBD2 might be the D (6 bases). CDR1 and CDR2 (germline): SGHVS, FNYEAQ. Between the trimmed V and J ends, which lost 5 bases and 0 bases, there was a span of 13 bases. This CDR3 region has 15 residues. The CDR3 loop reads CASSRSGGNQETQYF. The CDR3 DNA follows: TGTGCCAGCAGCCGTAGTGGGGGGAACCAAGAGACCCAGTACTTC.

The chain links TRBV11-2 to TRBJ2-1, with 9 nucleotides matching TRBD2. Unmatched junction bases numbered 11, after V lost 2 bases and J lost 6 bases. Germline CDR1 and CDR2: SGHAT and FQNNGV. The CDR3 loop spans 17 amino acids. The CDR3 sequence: CASSLRVAGALPNEQFF. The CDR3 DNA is TGTGCCAGCAGCTTAAGGGTAGCGGGAGCGCTCCCCAATGAGCAGTTCTTC.

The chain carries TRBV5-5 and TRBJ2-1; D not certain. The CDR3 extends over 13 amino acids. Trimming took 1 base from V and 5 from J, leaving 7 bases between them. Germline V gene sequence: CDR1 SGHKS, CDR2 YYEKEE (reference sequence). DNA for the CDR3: TGTGCCAGCAGCTTGATCCAAAACAATGAGCAGTTCTTC. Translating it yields CASSLIQNNEQFF.

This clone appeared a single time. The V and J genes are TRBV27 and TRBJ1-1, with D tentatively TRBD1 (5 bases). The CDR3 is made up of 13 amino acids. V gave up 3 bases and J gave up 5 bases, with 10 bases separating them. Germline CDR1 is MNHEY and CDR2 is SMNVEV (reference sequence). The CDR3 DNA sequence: TGTGCCAGCAGTTTGGGGGGGACGACTGAAGCTTTCTTT. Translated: CASSLGGTTEAFF.

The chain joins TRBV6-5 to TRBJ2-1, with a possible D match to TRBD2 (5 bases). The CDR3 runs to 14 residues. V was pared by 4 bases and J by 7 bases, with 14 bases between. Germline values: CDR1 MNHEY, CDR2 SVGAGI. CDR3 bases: TGTGCCAGCAGTTTCCGGGGTAGCCCTAATGAGCAGTTCTTC. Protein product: CASSFRGSPNEQFF.

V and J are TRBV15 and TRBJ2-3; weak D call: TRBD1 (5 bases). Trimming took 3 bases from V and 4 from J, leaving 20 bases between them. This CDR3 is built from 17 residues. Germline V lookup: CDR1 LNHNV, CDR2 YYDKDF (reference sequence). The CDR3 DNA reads TGTGCCACCAGCAGTAATAGGGGCCCTGAGATGGCAGATACGCAGTATTTT. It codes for CATSSNRGPEMADTQYF.

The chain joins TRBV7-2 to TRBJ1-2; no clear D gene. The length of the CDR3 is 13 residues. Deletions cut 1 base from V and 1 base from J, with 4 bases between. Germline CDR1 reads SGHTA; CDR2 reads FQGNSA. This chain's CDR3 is CASSLDSNYGYTF. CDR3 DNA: TGTGCCAGCAGCTTAGACAGTAACTATGGCTACACCTTC.

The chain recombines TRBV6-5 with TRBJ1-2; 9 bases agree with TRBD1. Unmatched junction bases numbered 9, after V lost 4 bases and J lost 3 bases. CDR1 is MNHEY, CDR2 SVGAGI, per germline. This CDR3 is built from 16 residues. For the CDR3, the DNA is TGTGCCAGCAGTTTGGACAGGGGCGATTTGTACTATGGCTACACCTTC. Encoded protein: CASSLDRGDLYYGYTF.

CDR3 nucleotides: TGCGCCAGCAGCCCCACACCATATCCCCAAGAGACCCAGTACTTC. Amino acid sequence: CASSPTPYPQETQYF. The chain uses TRBV5-1 and TRBJ2-5; D not resolved. Trimming took off 4 bases at V and 1 base at J, with 14 bases between the two ends. This CDR3 is built from 15 residues. The germline V gene has CDR1 SGHRS and CDR2 YFSETQ.

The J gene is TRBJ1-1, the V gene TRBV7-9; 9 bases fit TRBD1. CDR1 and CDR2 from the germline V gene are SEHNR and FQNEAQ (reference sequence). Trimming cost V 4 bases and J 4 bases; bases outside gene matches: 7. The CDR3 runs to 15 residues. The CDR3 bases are TGTGCCAGCAGCTCGCTGATGACAGGGGGCACTGAAGCTTTCTTT. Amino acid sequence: CASSSLMTGGTEAFF.

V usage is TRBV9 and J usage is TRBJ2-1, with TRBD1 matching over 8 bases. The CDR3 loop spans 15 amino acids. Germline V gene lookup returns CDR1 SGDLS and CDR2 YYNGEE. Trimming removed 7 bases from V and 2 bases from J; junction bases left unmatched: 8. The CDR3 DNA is TGTGCCAGCGAACAGACAGGGGTCCCCTACAATGAGCAGTTCTTC. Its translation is CASEQTGVPYNEQFF.

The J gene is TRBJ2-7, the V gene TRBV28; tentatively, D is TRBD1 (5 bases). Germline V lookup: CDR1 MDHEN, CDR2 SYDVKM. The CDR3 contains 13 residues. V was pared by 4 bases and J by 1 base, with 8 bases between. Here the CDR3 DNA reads TGTGCCAGCAGTTCAGGACATTCCTACGAGCAGTACTTC. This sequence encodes CASSSGHSYEQYF.